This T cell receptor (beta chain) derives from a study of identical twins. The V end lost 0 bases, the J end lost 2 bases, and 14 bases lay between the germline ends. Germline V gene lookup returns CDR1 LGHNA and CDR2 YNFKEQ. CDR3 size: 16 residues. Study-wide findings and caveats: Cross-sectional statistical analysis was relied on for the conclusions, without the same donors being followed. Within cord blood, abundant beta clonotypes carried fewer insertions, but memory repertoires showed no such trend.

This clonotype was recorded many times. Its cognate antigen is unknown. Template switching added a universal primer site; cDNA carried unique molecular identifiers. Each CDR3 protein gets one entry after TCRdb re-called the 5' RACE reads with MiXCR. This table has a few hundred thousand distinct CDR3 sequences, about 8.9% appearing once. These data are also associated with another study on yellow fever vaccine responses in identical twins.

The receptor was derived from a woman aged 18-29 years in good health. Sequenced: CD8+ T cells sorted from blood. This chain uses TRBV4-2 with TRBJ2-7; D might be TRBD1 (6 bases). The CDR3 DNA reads TGTGCCAGCAGCCAAGACCCGGACAGTGCGCCCTACGAGCAGTACTTC. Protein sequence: CASSQDPDSAPYEQYF.